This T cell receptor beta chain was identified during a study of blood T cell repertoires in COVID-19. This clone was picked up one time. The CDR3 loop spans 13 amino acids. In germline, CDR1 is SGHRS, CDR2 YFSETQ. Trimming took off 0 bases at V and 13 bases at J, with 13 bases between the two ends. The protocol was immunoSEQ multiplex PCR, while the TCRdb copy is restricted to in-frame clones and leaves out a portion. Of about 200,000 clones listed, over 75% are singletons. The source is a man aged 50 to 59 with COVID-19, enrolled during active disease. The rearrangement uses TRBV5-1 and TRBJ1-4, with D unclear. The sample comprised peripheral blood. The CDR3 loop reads CASSLVGVEGLFF. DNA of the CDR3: TGCGCCAGCAGCTTGGTTGGAGTGGAAGGACTGTTTTTT.